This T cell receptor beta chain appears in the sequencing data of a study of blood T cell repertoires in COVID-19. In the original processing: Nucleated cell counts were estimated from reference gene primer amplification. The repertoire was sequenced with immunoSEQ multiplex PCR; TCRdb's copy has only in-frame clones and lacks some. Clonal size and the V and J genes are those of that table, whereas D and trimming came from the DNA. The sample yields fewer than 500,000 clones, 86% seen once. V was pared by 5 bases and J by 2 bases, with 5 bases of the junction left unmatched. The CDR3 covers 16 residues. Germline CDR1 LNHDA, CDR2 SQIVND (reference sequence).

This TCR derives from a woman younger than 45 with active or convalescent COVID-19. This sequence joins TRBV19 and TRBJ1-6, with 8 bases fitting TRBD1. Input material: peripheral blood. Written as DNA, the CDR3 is TGTGCCAGTAGTCCAGGACAGGGAGCCTATAATTCACCCCTCCACTTT. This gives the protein CASSPGQGAYNSPLHF.